The T cell receptor (beta chain) described here comes from a study of T cell responses to AZD1222 COVID-19 vaccine. Study results and caveats: Seropositivity was recorded at baseline in only a handful of AZD1222 recipients. In a largely white British group with more females than males, clonal diversity was possibly underestimated. The peak T cell response came first, and repertoires were sampled only after it. The study reported that nearly half of spike-specific TCRs target unmutated variant regions.

Here immunoSEQ multiplex PCR was the method, and the copy in TCRdb shows in-frame clones only, minus some. The table shows about 64,000 clones, with about 90% occurring only once. This clone was seen only a few times. Its target is unknown. Sequencing used peripheral blood, obtained 28 days after the second dose of the MenACWY control vaccine. This receptor was taken from an adult who received the MenACWY meningococcal vaccine as a control.

CDR3 residues: CASSQGSKRFGAFF. The DNA for the CDR3 is TGTGCCAGCAGCCAAGGATCAAAGAGGTTTGGAGCTTTCTTT. The rearrangement links TRBV3-1 (or the pseudogene TRBV3-2) to TRBJ1-1; D ambiguous. The CDR3 is made up of 14 amino acids. Between the trimmed V and J ends, which lost 1 base and 10 bases, there was a span of 16 bases. CDR1 is LGHDT and CDR2 is YNNKEL in the germline V gene (reference sequence).